Listed here is a single T cell receptor (beta chain). The J segment lost 9 bases and the V segment lost 1 base, leaving 10 bases of the junction unmatched. This CDR3 contains 16 residues. CDR1 and CDR2 from the germline V gene are SGHAT and FQNNGV. In the study's own analysis: Quantification of nucleated cells was approximated via reference gene primer amplification. Produced via immunoSEQ multiplex PCR; TCRdb's table is partial and in-frame only. V, J and clone size are those of that table, while D and trimming were read from the DNA. The sample lists about 200,000 clones, approximately 90% occurring once. The data belong to a study of blood T cell repertoires in COVID-19.

The receptor was derived from a man in his fifties with acute or convalescent COVID-19. The gene calls are TRBV11-2 and TRBJ2-1, with 9 positions matching TRBD1. The sequenced material came from peripheral blood. The CDR3 bases are TGTGCCAGCAGCTTAGGTGCCGGGACAGGGAAGGGTGAGCAGTTCTTC. Amino acids: CASSLGAGTGKGEQFF. Full variable domain (missing parts from reference TRBV11-2 and TRBJ2-1): EAGVAQSPRYKIIEKRQSVAFWCNPISGHATLYWYQQILGQGPKLLIQFQNNGVVDDSQLPKDRFSAERLKGVDSTLKIQPAKLEDSAVYLCASSLGAGTGKGEQFFGPGTRLTVL.